A single sample is the source of the 8 T cell receptor beta chains below, sequenced in a study of CD8 T cells in ankylosing spondylitis. Study-wide findings and caveats: For ankylosing spondylitis blood, a TCR beta motif of eight or nine highly homologous variants appeared characteristic.

Each CDR3 protein is one row after TCRdb ran MiXCR on the 5' RACE reads. Among about 700,000 distinct CDR3 sequences, over 15% were seen once, and the ten largest hold around 20%. Their specific antigens are unknown. Sequenced: blood, either unsorted or a sorted T cell fraction (not recorded which). The receptors were gathered from a male donor with ankylosing spondylitis.

This chain joins TRBV29-1 and TRBJ1-1; D is possibly TRBD1 (5 bases). The CDR3 totals 14 residues. Per germline, CDR1 SQVTM and CDR2 ANQGSEA. V shed 6 bases and J shed 1 base, with 15 bases lying between them. The CDR3 spells CSVERGNQNTEAFF. CDR3 bases: TGCAGCGTCGAAAGGGGAAACCAGAACACTGAAGCTTTCTTT. The whole variable domain, remainder taken from reference TRBV29-1 and TRBJ1-1, is SAVISQKPSRDICQRGTSLTIQCQVDSQVTMMFWYRQQPGQSLTLIATANQGSEATYESGFVIDKFPISRPNLTFSTLTVSNMSPEDSSIYLCSVERGNQNTEAFFGQGTRLTVV.

This chain joins TRBV15 and TRBJ2-7; no clear D gene. Trimming cost V 9 bases and J 3 bases, with 15 bases left between them. The CDR3 spans 13 residues. CDR1 and CDR2 from the germline V gene are LNHNV and YYDKDF (reference sequence). CDR3 sequence: CATSAGGGYEQYF. CDR3 in DNA: TGTGCCACTTCGGCTGGTGGCGGCTACGAGCAGTACTTC.

The chain recombines TRBV24-1 with TRBJ2-2; TRBD1 aligns across 12 bases. CDR1 is KGHDR, CDR2 SFDVKD, per germline. The trim removed 2 bases at V and 7 bases at J, leaving 7 bases unmatched. There are 17 residues in the CDR3. CDR3: CATSDSTGTGGSGELFF. The CDR3 nucleotides read TGTGCCACCAGTGATTCCACCGGGACAGGGGGCAGCGGGGAGCTGTTTTTT.

This clonotype has just a few counts. CDR3 sequence: CSADFDYEQYF. CDR3 nucleotide sequence: TGCAGTGCTGACTTCGACTACGAGCAGTACTTC. The chain links TRBV20-1 to TRBJ2-7; D is unclear. This CDR3 comprises 11 residues. Germline V CDR1 and CDR2: DFQATT, SNEGSKA (reference sequence). V was shortened by 5 bases and J by 3 bases, with 8 bases between the two germline ends.

This chain joins TRBV9 and TRBJ1-1; tentatively, D is TRBD1 (5 bases). CDR3 length: 14 amino acids. V lost 2 bases and J 3 bases, leaving 11 bases between the germline ends. Looked up from germline, CDR1 is SGDLS and CDR2 is YYNGEE. The CDR3 DNA sequence: TGTGCCAGCAGCGTCCAGGGTTGGGACACTGAAGCTTTCTTT. It encodes CASSVQGWDTEAFF.

This clonotype was counted only a few times. The V gene is TRBV6-2 or TRBV6-3, the J gene TRBJ2-7; 11 bases map to TRBD2. The germline V gene encodes CDR1 MNHEY and CDR2 SVGEGT. V lost 7 bases to trimming and J lost 7 bases; unmatched junction nucleotides: 9. CDR3 length: 14 amino acids. The CDR3 sequence: CASKRLAGPKEQYF. The CDR3 DNA reads TGTGCCAGCAAAAGACTAGCGGGGCCTAAGGAGCAGTACTTC.

The table lists this clonotype with a few counts. This sequence joins TRBV12-3 or TRBV12-4 and TRBJ2-1; the D gene is possibly TRBD1 (5 bases). Trimming pared 11 bases from V and 10 bases from J, leaving 18 bases between. The CDR3 loop spans 12 amino acids. The CDR3, as DNA: TGTGCCGGGGCCTACCACCGTGGAGAGCAGTTCTTC. Translating it yields CAGAYHRGEQFF.

The chain has TRBV24-1 and TRBJ2-3; 10 bases fit TRBD2. Germline V gene sequence: CDR1 KGHDR, CDR2 SFDVKD. Losses at the gene ends were 4 bases for V and 11 bases for J; bases not matched to a gene: 5. CDR3 length equals 13 residues. DNA of the CDR3: TGTGCCACCAGTGAAGCCGGACTAGCGGTGCAGTATTTT. Encoded protein: CATSEAGLAVQYF.